The rows below give T cell receptor beta chains drawn from one sample of a study of blood T cell repertoires in COVID-19. Using immunoSEQ multiplex PCR, the repertoire was profiled, and TCRdb retains in-frame clones only, with some absent. The sample comprises about 100,000 clones, roughly 79% of which are singletons, and less than 35% rests with the top ten. Source material: peripheral blood. The receptor set was obtained from a man aged 70-80 years with active or convalescent COVID-19. CDR3s include the opening cysteine and the closing phenylalanine or tryptophan. D genes are given only for firm matches. The size field is filled for only some rows; it gives once, few, many or a size class.

clone size,V gene,J gene,D gene,CDR3 protein,CDR3 DNA
-,TRBV11-3,TRBJ2-2,TRBD2,CASSFLADTGELFF,TGTGCCAGCAGCTTTCTAGCGGATACCGGGGAGCTGTTTTTT
-,TRBV27,TRBJ1-5,-,CASSLESNQPQHF,TGTGCCAGCAGTTTAGAGAGCAATCAGCCCCAGCATTTT
many,TRBV3-1/TRBV3-2,TRBJ2-2,-,CASSQSTKTGELFF,TGTGCCAGCAGCCAGAGTACCAAAACCGGGGAGCTGTTTTTT
-,TRBV18,TRBJ2-3,TRBD2,CASSPQMSTSGTDTQYF,TGTGCCAGCTCTCCTCAGATGTCGACTAGCGGCACAGATACGCAGTATTTT
once,TRBV5-1,TRBJ2-1,TRBD1,CASSPNTGTGNNEQFF,TGCGCCAGCAGCCCCAACACCGGGACAGGGAATAATGAGCAGTTCTTC
-,TRBV29-1,TRBJ2-5,-,CSVEDALIRETQYF,TGCAGCGTTGAAGATGCCCTAATCCGGGAGACCCAGTACTTC
-,TRBV11-1,TRBJ2-2,-,CASSLMGANTGELFF,TGTGCCAGCAGCTTAATGGGCGCGAACACCGGGGAGCTGTTTTTT
-,TRBV7-2,TRBJ1-3,-,CASSKTAPGAGNTIYF,TGTGCCAGCAGCAAAACAGCCCCAGGGGCTGGAAACACCATATATTTT
-,TRBV19,TRBJ2-1,-,CASSILGQGLGNEQFF,TGTGCCAGTAGTATTTTAGGGCAGGGGCTCGGCAATGAGCAGTTCTTC
-,TRBV24-1,TRBJ1-1,-,CATMSGSMNTEAFF,TGTGCCACCATGTCGGGATCGATGAACACTGAAGCTTTCTTT
-,TRBV7-2,TRBJ1-6,-,CASRPANSPLHF,TGTGCCAGCAGACCTGCGAATTCACCCCTCCACTTT
-,TRBV24-1,TRBJ2-7,TRBD2,CAPGLAGGGSSYEQYF,TGTGCCCCGGGACTAGCGGGAGGGGGTTCCTCCTACGAGCAGTACTTC
-,TRBV2,TRBJ1-5,-,CASSLPRTINQPQHF,TGTGCCAGCAGCCTACCCCGGACAATCAATCAGCCCCAGCATTTT
many,TRBV12-3/TRBV12-4,TRBJ2-7,-,CASSFGGAYEQYF,TGTGCCAGCAGTTTTGGAGGGGCCTACGAGCAGTACTTC
-,TRBV11-3,TRBJ2-5,TRBD2,CASSTGLAGGGQETQYF,TGTGCCAGCAGCACGGGACTAGCGGGAGGGGGCCAAGAGACCCAGTACTTC
-,TRBV7-9,TRBJ1-4,TRBD1,CASSFSGTGATNEKLFF,TGTGCCAGCAGCTTTTCCGGGACAGGAGCAACTAATGAAAAACTGTTTTTT
-,TRBV11-2,TRBJ2-7,-,CASSLGTDYEQYF,TGTGCCAGCAGCTTAGGTACAGATTACGAGCAGTACTTC
many,TRBV28,TRBJ1-1,TRBD1,CASSTGAPNTEAFF,TGTGCCAGCAGCACAGGGGCCCCTAACACTGAAGCTTTCTTT
-,TRBV18,TRBJ2-5,TRBD2,CASSPLAGVTETQYF,TGTGCCAGCTCACCACTAGCGGGAGTCACGGAGACCCAGTACTTC
-,TRBV6-1,TRBJ1-4,TRBD1,CASSLSGTGVEKLFF,TGTGCCAGCAGTTTAAGCGGGACAGGGGTCGAAAAACTGTTTTTT
few,TRBV4-3,TRBJ1-2,-,CASSQDRSGVWYGYTF,TGCGCCAGCAGCCAAGATAGGTCAGGGGTTTGGTATGGCTACACCTTC
-,TRBV27,TRBJ1-1,-,CASSLQGRNTEAFF,TGTGCCAGCAGTCTACAGGGCCGGAACACTGAAGCTTTCTTT
-,TRBV6-5,TRBJ1-5,-,CASSADNSNQPQHF,TGTGCCAGCAGCGCGGACAACAGCAATCAGCCCCAGCATTTT
-,TRBV24-1,TRBJ2-3,-,CATGPPRGDTQYF,TGTGCCACCGGACCACCCAGGGGTGATACGCAGTATTTT
-,TRBV5-1,TRBJ2-1,-,CASSSDNRYNEQFF,TGCGCCAGCAGCTCGGACAATAGGTACAATGAGCAGTTCTTC
-,TRBV6-2/TRBV6-3,TRBJ2-1,TRBD2,CASSYFRTRNNEQFF,TGTGCCAGCAGTTACTTCAGGACTAGAAACAATGAGCAGTTCTTC
-,TRBV11-2,TRBJ1-5,TRBD1,CASSLGTGWVWPQHF,TGTGCCAGCAGCTTAGGGACAGGCTGGGTTTGGCCCCAGCATTTT
-,TRBV7-3,TRBJ2-5,TRBD2,CASSLMASGSATQTQYF,TGTGCCAGCAGCTTAATGGCTAGCGGGAGTGCCACACAGACCCAGTACTTC
once,TRBV18,TRBJ1-2,-,CASSTGSSNYGYTF,TGTGCCAGCTCAACAGGGTCCTCTAACTATGGCTACACCTTC
-,TRBV20-1,TRBJ1-6,TRBD1,CSASEDRVNSPLHF,TGCAGTGCTAGTGAGGACAGGGTAAATTCACCCCTCCACTTT
-,TRBV9,TRBJ2-7,-,CASSVGRVSYEQYF,TGTGCCAGCAGCGTAGGGAGGGTTTCCTACGAGCAGTACTTC
-,TRBV11-1,TRBJ2-7,-,CASSLTGNFKEQYF,TGTGCCAGCAGCTTAACCGGGAATTTTAAAGAGCAGTACTTC
-,TRBV28,TRBJ2-7,TRBD1,CASSLPGTGAYEQYF,TGTGCCAGCAGTTTGCCCGGGACAGGGGCCTACGAGCAGTACTTC
-,TRBV18,TRBJ2-1,-,CASSHEVQGNNEQFF,TGTGCCAGCTCACACGAGGTCCAGGGAAACAATGAGCAGTTCTTC
once,TRBV24-1,TRBJ1-2,-,CATSDDIYGYTF,TGTGCCACCAGTGATGACATCTATGGCTACACCTTC
few,TRBV4-3,TRBJ2-3,-,CASSQEGLLLDTQYF,TGCGCCAGCAGCCAAGAAGGACTCCTACTAGATACGCAGTATTTT
once,TRBV12-3/TRBV12-4,TRBJ2-7,-,CASSLAAYEQYF,TGTGCCAGCAGTTTGGCCGCCTACGAGCAGTACTTC
-,TRBV2,TRBJ2-7,-,CASSGGPPPYEQYF,TGTGCCAGCTCAGGGGGGCCTCCTCCCTACGAGCAGTACTTC
once,TRBV5-4,TRBJ1-1,-,CASSSPSVSREGTEAFF,TGTGCCAGCAGCAGCCCCTCGGTTTCTCGCGAGGGCACTGAAGCTTTCTTT
-,TRBV5-4,TRBJ1-5,TRBD1,CASSLGQGPNQPQHF,TGTGCCAGCAGCTTGGGACAGGGGCCCAACCAGCCCCAGCATTTT
-,TRBV15,TRBJ2-7,TRBD1,CATSRGFTGGVDEQYF,TGTGCCACCAGCAGAGGATTTACAGGGGGTGTCGACGAGCAGTACTTC
-,TRBV7-7,TRBJ2-2,TRBD1,CASSQGQGNTGELFF,TGTGCTAGCAGCCAGGGACAGGGGAACACCGGGGAGCTGTTTTTT
-,TRBV29-1,TRBJ2-2,TRBD1,CSFSGTGGFTGELFF,TGCAGCTTCTCCGGGACAGGGGGCTTTACCGGGGAGCTGTTTTTT
-,TRBV6-2/TRBV6-3,TRBJ2-3,-,CASSRDSLTDTQYF,TGTGCCAGCAGTCGGGACTCCCTCACAGATACGCAGTATTTT
-,TRBV9,TRBJ2-2,-,CASSAGGFDGELFF,TGTGCCAGCAGCGCAGGAGGCTTTGACGGGGAGCTGTTTTTT
once,TRBV19,TRBJ2-7,-,CASSPRLAGPGLLSYEQYF,TGTGCCAGTAGCCCCCGCCTGGCAGGTCCGGGACTCCTATCCTACGAGCAGTACTTC
-,TRBV10-3,TRBJ1-1,-,CAISERTGAEAFF,TGTGCCATCAGTGAGAGGACTGGGGCTGAAGCTTTCTTT
-,TRBV7-2,TRBJ2-1,-,CASSIAAPYNEQFF,TGTGCCAGCAGCATTGCGGCACCTTACAATGAGCAGTTCTTC
few,TRBV15,TRBJ1-2,TRBD1,CATSRGGAGGYGYTF,TGTGCCACCAGCAGAGGAGGGGCAGGGGGGTATGGCTACACCTTC
few,TRBV28,TRBJ1-2,-,CASRQVYGYTF,TGTGCCAGCCGACAGGTTTATGGCTACACCTTC
-,TRBV5-6,TRBJ1-5,-,CASSLTYSNQPQHF,TGTGCCAGCAGCTTAACCTATAGCAATCAGCCCCAGCATTTT
-,TRBV27,TRBJ2-6,-,CASSRNVGANVLTF,TGTGCCAGCAGCAGGAACGTTGGGGCCAACGTCCTGACTTTC
few,TRBV4-3,TRBJ2-7,-,CASSQGRDGYEQYF,TGCGCCAGCAGCCAAGGGAGGGACGGATACGAGCAGTACTTC
-,TRBV7-2,TRBJ2-3,-,CASRGRGLTDTQYF,TGTGCCTCCAGGGGCCGCGGGCTCACAGATACGCAGTATTTT
-,TRBV28,TRBJ1-2,-,CASSTSGYGYTF,-
-,TRBV24-1,TRBJ1-2,TRBD1,CATSEGTGGPTWGYTF,TGTGCCACCAGCGAAGGGACAGGGGGTCCCACATGGGGCTACACCTTC
once,TRBV5-1,TRBJ2-2,TRBD2,CASSLGGAGAVTGELFF,TGCGCCAGCAGCTTGGGGGGAGCGGGAGCGGTCACCGGGGAGCTGTTTTTT
-,TRBV6-5,TRBJ2-2,-,CASSYDSGTGELFF,TGTGCCAGCAGTTACGACTCGGGCACCGGGGAGCTGTTTTTT
once,TRBV10-3,TRBJ1-4,TRBD1,CAISDRGQGVNEKLFF,TGTGCCATCAGCGACCGAGGACAGGGCGTTAATGAAAAACTGTTTTTT
-,TRBV5-5,TRBJ2-5,-,CASSLSLEETQYF,TGTGCCAGCAGCTTGAGCCTGGAGGAGACCCAGTACTTC